Sequencing of this TCR beta chain was carried out in a study of identical twins. The table lists this clonotype with many counts. The antigen is not known. TCRdb processed the 5' RACE reads anew with MiXCR; each CDR3 protein has one entry. In the table there are some 600,000 distinct CDR3 sequences, around 7.5% of which are singletons. Study-wide results and caveats: Twin-shared out-of-frame alpha sequences showed excess low generation probability. Modelling underestimated the level of out-of-frame TCR alpha sharing observed in monozygotic twins. Its conclusions, products of cross-sectional statistical analysis, did not come from following the same donors.

This same sample was also part of a study on yellow fever vaccine responses in identical twins.

Sequencing used PBMCs. The sequence came from a woman under 30 in good health.

CDR3 amino acids: CATSDPGLSYEQYF. The CDR3 coding sequence is TGTGCCACCAGTGATCCGGGACTCTCCTACGAGCAGTACTTC. The chain joins TRBV24-1 to TRBJ2-7, with D possibly TRBD2 on 6 matching bases. Germline CDR1 reads KGHDR; CDR2 reads SFDVKD. This CDR3 comprises 14 residues. V gave up 3 bases and J gave up 0 bases, with 8 bases separating them.